The clone carrying this T cell receptor beta chain was seen a few times. TCRdb passed the RT-PCR reads through MiXCR, listing each CDR3 protein once. The sample records almost 700,000 distinct CDR3 sequences, approximately 15% being singletons. The ends were cut back, 6 bases at V and 1 base at J, with 16 bases in the middle. The CDR3 runs to 15 residues. The germline V gene encodes CDR1 MNHEY and CDR2 SMNVEV (reference sequence). Sequenced material: memory CD4+ T cells from blood. The gene calls are TRBV27 and TRBJ2-7, with D possibly being TRBD2 (5 bases). The TCR comes from a female donor in good health, serving as a healthy control. The CDR3 DNA reads as TGTGCCAGCAGCCAAGCAGGCGGGCGGTCCTACGAGCAGTACTTC. Its translation is CASSQAGGRSYEQYF.